This T cell receptor beta chain was observed in a study of human T cells and chemical hapten exposure listed by TCRdb under 2021. Regarding the complete study: For sensitization, 2% DPC in acetone was applied to a 2 cm by 2 cm area of upper inner arm skin. Weekly therapeutic DPC doses were additionally applied to the scalp of patients throughout the approximately 25-week study period. Patch testing was done on the upper back using Finn chambers containing 0.01% DPC, and results were scored after 6 days according to International Contact Dermatitis Research Group standards. The mostly female patient cohort included alopecia areata with under or over 50% scalp involvement, alopecia totalis and alopecia universalis. Libraries were pooled for sequencing, and variation in per-sample TCR yields was attributed mainly to small differences in library volumes within the pool. The study tracked peripheral blood TCR repertoire changes in vivo during primary and secondary sensitization to the hapten diphenylcyclopropenone (DPC) in alopecia patients. Blood was sampled from patients pre-sensitization (week 0) and at 2, 6 and about 24 weeks after DPC sensitization. Blood for TCR sequencing was provided by twenty-nine alopecia patients at one to four time points (pre-sensitization, 2, 6 and 24 weeks). Summary of the overall study and its limitations: Repeated subsampling changed both the strength of the expansion versus patch-test correlation and the threshold at which the correlation became significant. DPC sensitization did not change how many TCRs were above 1 in 1000 frequency, and no evidence was found of alterations in global repertoire structure. All patients had alopecia, a presumed autoimmune disease, so their immune response might differ from that of healthy individuals. Compared with pre-sensitization or healthy control sets, expanded TCRs formed significantly more large CDR3 similarity clusters, which is consistent with antigen-driven responses. Patch test score correlated positively with the number of PT1 expanded TCRs, reaching significance at thresholds 8, 16 and 32 but not at 4.

Spanning cysteine to phenylalanine, the CDR3 consists of 15 amino acids. Only the CDR3 portion is preserved as DNA: 45 bases, with reading frame beginning at the first base. V is shortened by 5 bases, J by 2 bases, and the region joining them spans 13 bases. From a lookup of the germline V gene, CDR1 and CDR2 are MNHNS and SASEGT. The time point label on this specimen signifies: patch test 2, 6 weeks after DPC sensitization. The treatment or condition tag for this specimen amounts to: therapeutic diphenylcyclopropenone sensitization with weekly scalp DPC. At each patch-test visit, blood was drawn before the patch test was applied. Patients were eligible if aged 18 to 70, diagnosed with alopecia and judged suitable for DPC therapy, and pregnant patients were excluded. Total RNA was isolated from unfractionated whole blood collected in Tempus Blood RNA tubes. The method behind the library was RACE. Data came from a NextSeq 500. During library preparation, unique molecular identifiers were attached to individual cDNA molecules so that TCRs could be counted in a quantitative, reproducible way. From each blood RNA sample, both TCR alpha and TCR beta chains were sequenced. The study's own analysis went as follows. A median of about 87,000 TCRs per sample was observed, with a range of about 20,000 to 750,000. V, J and CDR3 annotation of the TCR reads was carried out using the Decombinator software suite. To make PS versus PT1 abundance plots, every sample was subsampled to the same number of TCRs (28,000). Expanded TCRs were defined as absent before sensitization and observed at least eight times at the 2-week time point. In TCRdb, the public reads were trimmed at Q25 with fastp and aligned with MiXCR, with productive beta chains retained. Records with the same CDR3 protein are collapsed into one entry carrying the most frequent genes and DNA. What appears here as the V and J calls and clone size reflects TCRdb's work, not the paper's. This sample gives 35,000 to 45,000 distinct CDR3 sequences in total; around 9% of them show up just once. The ten most abundant clones make up approximately 15% of the sample.

This clonotype was seen more than once but under ten times. Its antigen is unknown. Base qualities are missing; no much larger clone stands one base away. Sequenced material: whole blood, taken in connection with sensitization to the hapten diphenylcyclopropenone (DPC). Here the chain combines TRBV6-1 and TRBJ2-1, with the D call perhaps TRBD1 or TRBD2, each one matching 5 bases. The sequence was obtained from a woman aged 40 to 50 with alopecia areata. Some clones in this sample may be carry-over from other donors' samples. In nucleotides, the sequence is TGTGCCAGCAGTCCCCGGGACGGAGCCTACAATGAGCAGTTCTTC. Translated, it reads CASSPRDGAYNEQFF.